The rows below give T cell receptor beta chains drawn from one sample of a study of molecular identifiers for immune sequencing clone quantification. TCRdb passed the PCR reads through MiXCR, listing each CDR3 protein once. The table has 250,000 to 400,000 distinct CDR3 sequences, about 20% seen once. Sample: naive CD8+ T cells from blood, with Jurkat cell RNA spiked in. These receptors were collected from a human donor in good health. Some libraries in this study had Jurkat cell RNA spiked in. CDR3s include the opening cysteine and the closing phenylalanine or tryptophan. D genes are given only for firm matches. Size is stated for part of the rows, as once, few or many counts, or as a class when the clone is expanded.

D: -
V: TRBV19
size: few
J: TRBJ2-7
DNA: TGTGCCAGTAACGCGGGGGCGAGCTCCTACGAGCAGTACTTC
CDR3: CASNAGASSYEQYF

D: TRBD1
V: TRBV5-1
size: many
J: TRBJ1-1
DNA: TGCGCCAGAAGGGACAGGGAAAGGAACACTGAAGCTTTCTTT
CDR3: CARRDRERNTEAFF

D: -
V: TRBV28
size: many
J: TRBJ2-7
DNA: TGTGCCAGCAGCCCGGAGAACTCCTACGAGCAGTACTTC
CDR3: CASSPENSYEQYF

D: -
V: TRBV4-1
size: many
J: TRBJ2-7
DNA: TGCGCCAGCAGCCAAGGGCTAGCGCACTCCTACGAGCAGTACTTC
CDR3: CASSQGLAHSYEQYF

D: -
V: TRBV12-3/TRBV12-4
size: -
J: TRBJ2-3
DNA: TGTGCCAGCAGCCAACCGGGACTCGGCATATCAACAGATACGCAGTATTTT
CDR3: CASSQPGLGISTDTQYF

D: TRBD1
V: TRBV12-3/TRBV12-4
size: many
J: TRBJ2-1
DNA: TGTGCCAGCAGTCCCCCTGACAGGGTATGGAATGAGCAGTTCTTC
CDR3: CASSPPDRVWNEQFF

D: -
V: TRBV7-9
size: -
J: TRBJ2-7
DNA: TGTGCCAGCAGCCCCCAGGGTCGGTCCTACGAGCAGTACTTC
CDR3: CASSPQGRSYEQYF

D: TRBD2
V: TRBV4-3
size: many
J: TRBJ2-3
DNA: TGCGCCAGCAGCCAAGATCCCGCGGGAGCCAACACAGATACGCAGTATTTT
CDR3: CASSQDPAGANTDTQYF

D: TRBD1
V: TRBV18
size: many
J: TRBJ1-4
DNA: TGTGCCAGCTCCCCAGGGGGCAACTCCGCTAATGAAAAACTGTTTTTT
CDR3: CASSPGGNSANEKLFF

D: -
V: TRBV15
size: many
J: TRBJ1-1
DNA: TGTGCCACCAGCAAGGAATCTATCGGGATGCAAGCTTTCTTT
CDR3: CATSKESIGMQAFF

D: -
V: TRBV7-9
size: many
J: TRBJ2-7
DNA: TGTGCCAGCAGCTTATCGCAGGGGCAGCTGTCCGAGCAGTACTTC
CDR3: CASSLSQGQLSEQYF

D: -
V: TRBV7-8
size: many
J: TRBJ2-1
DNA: TGTGCCAGCAGCCCCGGTCTGGTGGGTTCCAATGAGCAGTTCTTC
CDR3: CASSPGLVGSNEQFF

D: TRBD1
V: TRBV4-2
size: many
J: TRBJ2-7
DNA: TGTGCCAGCAGCCCGGACAGGGGGCTTGAGGAGCAGTACTTC
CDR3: CASSPDRGLEEQYF

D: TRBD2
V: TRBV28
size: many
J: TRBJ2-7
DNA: TGTGCCAGCAGCCCGCCCGGGACTAGCGGGTGGGCCTACGAGCAGTACTTC
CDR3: CASSPPGTSGWAYEQYF